These T cell receptor beta chains were read from a single sample in a study of shared clonotypes between healthy human individuals. Repertoires were generated with immunoSEQ multiplex PCR, while TCRdb's copy carries only in-frame clones and drops some. The sample contains 1.5 million to 1.9 million clones, around 98% of which appear only once. Sequencing used naive CD4+ T cells sorted from blood. The source of these receptors is a man aged 25-45 years in good health. The CDR3 runs from the conserved cysteine through the conserved F or W. D genes are given only for firm matches. Clone size, where shown, is once, few, many, or a class for clones that have expanded.

J gene | D gene | V gene | clone size | CDR3 protein | CDR3 DNA
TRBJ1-5 | NA | TRBV7-3 | once | CASSLTLNQPQHF | TGTGCCAGCAGCTTAACCCTCAATCAGCCCCAGCATTTT
TRBJ2-1 | NA | TRBV1 | NA | CTSSQRTHCPPNEQFF | TGCACCAGCAGCCAGAGGACCCACTGCCCGCCGAATGAGCAGTTCTTC
TRBJ2-5 | NA | TRBV13 | few | CASSFQETQYF | TGTGCCAGCAGCTTTCAAGAGACCCAGTACTTC
TRBJ2-1 | TRBD2 | TRBV9 | NA | CASSPSGSNSNEQFF | TGTGCCAGCAGCCCTAGCGGGAGCAATTCCAATGAGCAGTTCTTC
TRBJ1-4 | NA | TRBV2 | NA | CASNRGGATNEKLFF | TGTGCCAGCAACCGAGGAGGGGCAACTAATGAAAAACTGTTTTTT
TRBJ2-1 | TRBD2 | TRBV5-5 | NA | CASSPDGTRVYNEQFF | TGTGCCAGCAGCCCCGATGGGACTAGGGTGTACAATGAGCAGTTCTTC
TRBJ2-2 | NA | TRBV5-6 | NA | CASSLLTSDTGELFF | TGTGCCAGCAGCTTGTTAACCAGTGACACCGGGGAGCTGTTTTTT
TRBJ1-1 | TRBD1 | TRBV10-3 | NA | CAVRTGLLNTEAFF | TGTGCCGTCCGGACAGGCCTGCTAAACACTGAAGCTTTCTTT
TRBJ2-1 | NA | TRBV6-6 | NA | CASSYDGRGSGRIF | TGTGCCAGCAGTTACGATGGGAGAGGTTCGGGTCGGATCTTC
TRBJ2-1 | TRBD2 | TRBV7-6 | NA | CASSFDWTSTYEQFF | TGTGCCAGCAGCTTCGACTGGACTAGCACATACGAGCAGTTCTTC
TRBJ2-7 | NA | TRBV20-1 | NA | CSVAQGGEQYF | TGCAGTGTGGCCCAGGGTGGCGAGCAGTACTTC
TRBJ2-3 | NA | TRBV6-6 | NA | CASSFEDTQYF | TGTGCCAGCAGTTTTGAGGATACGCAGTATTTT
TRBJ2-5 | TRBD2 | TRBV18 | NA | CASSPPGGETQYF | TGTGCCAGCTCACCCCCGGGGGGAGAGACCCAGTACTTC
TRBJ2-1 | TRBD1 | TRBV7-9 | NA | CAGTGDRGNPLRNEQFF | TGTGCCGGAACCGGGGACAGGGGGAACCCCCTAAGGAATGAGCAGTTCTTC
TRBJ2-5 | NA | TRBV5-5 | NA | CASSLSAREETQYF | TGTGCCAGCAGCTTGAGCGCCAGGGAAGAGACCCAGTACTTC
TRBJ2-7 | TRBD1 | TRBV7-6 | NA | CASSSTGVSYEQYF | TGTGCCAGCAGCTCAACAGGGGTCAGCTACGAGCAGTACTTC
TRBJ2-7 | NA | TRBV5-6 | NA | CASSLLDLGGLEQYF | TGTGCCAGCAGCTTATTAGACCTTGGGGGCTTGGAGCAGTACTTC
TRBJ2-3 | NA | TRBV21-1 | once | CASSKEATGGTTDTQYF | TGTGCCAGCAGCAAAGAGGCGACAGGGGGGACCACAGATACGCAGTATTTT
TRBJ1-5 | NA | TRBV28 | NA | CASGLLQGGNQPQHF | TGTGCCAGCGGACTTCTACAGGGAGGCAATCAGCCCCAGCATTTT
TRBJ1-1 | NA | TRBV9 | NA | CASSVVGERNTEAFF | TGTGCCAGCAGCGTAGTCGGGGAAAGGAACACTGAAGCTTTCTTT
TRBJ1-2 | NA | TRBV7-9 | NA | CASSPGNLNGYTF | TGTGCCAGCAGCCCCGGGAACCTCAATGGCTACACCTTC
TRBJ1-5 | NA | TRBV7-8 | once | CASSPRGWHQPQHF | TGTGCCAGCAGCCCTAGGGGTTGGCACCAGCCCCAGCATTTT
TRBJ2-7 | TRBD1 | TRBV7-8 | NA | CASSLRADRGYEQYF | TGTGCCAGCAGCTTAAGGGCGGACAGGGGGTACGAGCAGTACTTC
TRBJ2-7 | TRBD1 | TRBV14 | NA | CASSPKRTGGDEQYF | TGTGCCAGCAGCCCAAAAAGGACAGGGGGCGACGAGCAGTACTTC
TRBJ2-7 | TRBD1 | TRBV5-1 | NA | CASSPTGYEQYF | TGCGCCAGCAGCCCGACAGGGTACGAGCAGTACTTC
TRBJ2-3 | NA | TRBV19 | NA | CASSIDRWGTDTQYF | TGTGCCAGTAGTATAGATCGGTGGGGAACAGATACGCAGTATTTT
TRBJ2-7 | NA | TRBV11-2 | NA | CASSFSTGWYEQYF | TGTGCCAGCAGCTTTTCCACAGGGTGGTACGAGCAGTACTTC
TRBJ2-2 | NA | TRBV5-1 | NA | CASSSGDTGELFF | TGCGCCAGCAGCTCTGGGGACACCGGGGAGCTGTTTTTT
TRBJ1-1 | NA | TRBV11-2 | NA | CASSSAGRDTEAFF | TGTGCCAGCAGCTCGGCGGGCAGGGACACTGAAGCTTTCTTT